These 32 T cell receptor beta chains were all obtained from the same sample, sequenced in a study of identical twins. MiXCR was run by TCRdb on the 5' RACE reads, yielding one entry per CDR3 protein. The sample contains some 570,000 distinct CDR3 sequences, approximately 20% of which appear only once. These records were also assigned to another study, of yellow fever vaccine responses in identical twins.

Sequences were obtained from CD4+ T cells sorted from blood. These receptors were collected from a woman aged 18-30 years in good health.

At least ten counts were recorded for this clonotype. This rearrangement joins TRBV6-6 to TRBJ2-1; possibly TRBD2 for D (6 bases). The CDR3 loop spans 13 amino acids. Germline values: CDR1 MNHNY, CDR2 SVGAGI (reference sequence). V lost 6 bases, J lost 1 base, and 7 bases lay in between. The CDR3 is CASREGSYNEQFF. Written as DNA, the CDR3 is TGTGCCAGCAGGGAGGGGTCCTACAATGAGCAGTTCTTC.

The chain links TRBV20-1 to TRBJ2-5; D is undetermined. The V gene lost 2 bases and the J gene lost 7 bases, with 8 bases spanning the gap. This CDR3 contains 11 residues. Germline V gene sequence: CDR1 DFQATT, CDR2 SNEGSKA (reference sequence). CDR3 sequence reads: CSARLDATQYF. For the CDR3, the DNA is TGCAGTGCTAGACTAGACGCGACCCAGTACTTC.

The CDR3 here is CASSLPPQGPEQYF. The CDR3 nucleotides read TGTGCCAGCAGCTTACCCCCACAGGGTCCCGAGCAGTACTTC. The chain recombines TRBV13 with TRBJ2-7, with TRBD1 as a possible D gene (6 bases). This CDR3 region has 14 residues. CDR1 is PRHDT and CDR2 is FYEKMQ in the germline V gene (reference sequence). V lost 2 bases, J lost 6 bases, and 14 bases lay in between.

The gene calls are TRBV9 and TRBJ1-3; D is uncertain. V was shortened by 0 bases and J by 0 bases, with 7 bases between the two germline ends. The germline gives CDR1 SGDLS, CDR2 YYNGEE. The CDR3 consists of 15 residues. CDR3 nucleotide sequence: TGTGCCAGCAGCGTAGGGCAGCTCTCTGGAAACACCATATATTTT. This codes for CASSVGQLSGNTIYF.

This clonotype was detected many times. The rearrangement uses TRBV7-9 and TRBJ1-3; D is uncertain. The V and J ends lost 1 base and 0 bases respectively, with 1 base between them. CDR1 and CDR2 from the germline V gene are SEHNR and FQNEAQ (reference sequence). The CDR3 extends over 13 amino acids. The CDR3 region has the DNA TGTGCCAGCAGCTTAGACTCTGGAAACACCATATATTTT. Translation: CASSLDSGNTIYF. Together with reference TRBV7-9 and TRBJ1-3, the CDR3 gives the full variable domain: DTGVSQNPRHKITKRGQNVTFRCDPISEHNRLYWYRQTLGQGPEFLTYFQNEAQLEKSRLLSDRFSAERPKGSFSTLEIQRTEQGDSAMYLCASSLDSGNTIYFGEGSWLTVV.

This clonotype was observed a handful of times. The chain recombines TRBV7-9 with TRBJ2-5; D is unresolved. Looked up from germline, CDR1 is SEHNR and CDR2 is FQNEAQ (reference sequence). The V end was cut by 1 base, the J end by 10 bases, with 16 bases between. The CDR3 has 14 amino acids. The CDR3 loop is CASSLGGPLEGQYF. DNA of the CDR3: TGTGCCAGCAGCTTAGGAGGCCCTCTGGAAGGCCAGTACTTC. The full variable domain, rest sourced from reference TRBV7-9 and TRBJ2-5, is DTGVSQNPRHKITKRGQNVTFRCDPISEHNRLYWYRQTLGQGPEFLTYFQNEAQLEKSRLLSDRFSAERPKGSFSTLEIQRTEQGDSAMYLCASSLGGPLEGQYFGPGTRLLVL.

V usage is TRBV3-1 and J usage is TRBJ2-6; D might be TRBD2 (5 bases). CDR1 is LGHDT, CDR2 YNNKEL, per germline (reference sequence). This CDR3 has 16 residues. The V and J ends lost 1 base and 4 bases respectively, with 11 bases between them. The CDR3 DNA follows: TGTGCCAGCAGCCAAGCCATGGGAGCAGGGGCCAACGTCCTGACTTTC. Translating gives CASSQAMGAGANVLTF. The full variable domain, completed using reference TRBV3-1 and TRBJ2-6, is DTAVSQTPKYLVTQMGNDKSIKCEQNLGHDTMYWYKQDSKKFLKIMFSYNNKELIINETVPNRFSPKSPDKAHLNLHINSLELGDSAVYFCASSQAMGAGANVLTFGAGSRLTVL.

V and J are TRBV11-2 and TRBJ2-5; D not resolved. The CDR3 contains 11 residues. CDR1 is SGHAT, CDR2 FQNNGV, per germline. Trimming cost V 7 bases and J 7 bases, with 10 bases left between them. DNA of the CDR3: TGTGCCAGCACCCCGGGTGGGACCCAGTACTTC. Protein: CASTPGGTQYF.

This clonotype has a handful of counts. The chain combines TRBV12-3 or TRBV12-4 with TRBJ2-7, with D uncertain. Trimming cost V 3 bases and J 1 base, with 7 bases left between them. This CDR3 has 13 residues. CDR3 region: CASSFDSSYEQYV. The DNA of the CDR3 is TGTGCCAGCAGTTTCGACTCGTCCTACGAGCAGTACGTC.

This clonotype was seen more than once but under ten times. The chain joins TRBV5-5 to TRBJ2-7; TRBD1 matches 9 bases. CDR1 is SGHKS, CDR2 YYEKEE, per germline (reference sequence). With 2 bases clipped from V and 4 bases from J, the junction kept 4 bases outside the gene matches. The CDR3 extends over 14 amino acids. DNA of the CDR3: TGTGCCAGCAGCTTTTGGGACAGGGTATACGAGCAGTACTTC. Its translation: CASSFWDRVYEQYF.

This sequence joins TRBV15 and TRBJ2-1, with 10 bases that match TRBD2. The CDR3 covers 16 residues. The germline CDR1 and CDR2 sequences are LNHNV and YYDKDF (reference sequence). The V gene end was trimmed by 0 bases and the J gene end by 10 bases; junction bases not matched to a gene: 9. The DNA for the CDR3 is TGTGCCACCAGCAGAGATGGTCTAGCGGGAGAAGAAGAGCAGTTCTTC. This sequence encodes CATSRDGLAGEEEQFF.

The rearrangement uses TRBV5-1 and TRBJ1-1; a weak D match, TRBD1 (6 bases). From germline, CDR1 is SGHRS and CDR2 YFSETQ. The CDR3 is 16 residues long. V gave up 3 bases and J gave up 4 bases, with 19 bases separating them. CDR3 in amino acids: CASSSGHSEWGTEAFF. DNA of the CDR3: TGCGCCAGCAGCTCGGGACACTCGGAGTGGGGCACTGAAGCTTTCTTT.

This clonotype appeared a few times. This chain joins TRBV29-1 and TRBJ2-5, with TRBD1 matching 9 bases. The germline gives CDR1 SQVTM, CDR2 ANQGSEA. The CDR3 is 14 residues long. Trimming at V came to 7 bases and at J to 1 base, leaving 7 bases not matched to a gene. The CDR3 nucleotides are TGCAGCGCAGACAGGGGGTCCCCCCAAGAGACCCAGTACTTC. Translation gives CSADRGSPQETQYF.

This clonotype has only a few counts. The chain couples TRBV5-1 to TRBJ2-1; 8 bases map to TRBD1. The CDR3 spans 16 residues. The germline gives CDR1 SGHRS, CDR2 YFSETQ. The trim removed 4 bases at V and 2 bases at J, leaving 8 bases unmatched. The CDR3 coding sequence is TGCGCCAGCAGCGGGCGGCAGGGGGCTACCTACAATGAGCAGTTCTTC. Encoded protein: CASSGRQGATYNEQFF. The full variable domain, rest sourced from reference TRBV5-1 and TRBJ2-1, is KAGVTQTPRYLIKTRGQQVTLSCSPISGHRSVSWYQQTPGQGLQFLFEYFSETQRNKGNFPGRFSGRQFSNSRSEMNVSTLELGDSALYLCASSGRQGATYNEQFFGPGTRLTVL.

V is TRBV9 and J is TRBJ2-5; tentative D call: TRBD2 (7 bases). This CDR3 is 15 amino acids long. Germline-derived CDR1 and CDR2 are SGDLS and YYNGEE. V gave up 0 bases and J gave up 3 bases, with 12 bases separating them. The CDR3 sequence: CASSVATGREETQYF. The CDR3 DNA reads as TGTGCCAGCAGCGTAGCTACAGGGAGGGAAGAGACCCAGTACTTC.

This clonotype was seen only a few times. This rearrangement joins TRBV12-3 or TRBV12-4 to TRBJ2-5, with 9 bases that match TRBD2. Losses at the gene ends were 6 bases for V and 5 bases for J; bases not matched to a gene: 7. CDR3 length: 14 residues. CDR3 sequence: CASSGTSPTETQYF. The CDR3 coding sequence is TGTGCCAGCAGCGGGACTAGCCCTACGGAGACCCAGTACTTC.

V is TRBV4-1 and J is TRBJ1-1; 8 positions agree with TRBD1. The CDR3 spans 15 residues. Looked up from germline, CDR1 is MGHRA and CDR2 is YSYEKL. With V trimmed by 3 bases and J by 1 base, 4 bases remained unmatched. CDR3 in amino acids: CASSQGDRTNTEAFF. The CDR3 nucleotides are TGCGCCAGCAGCCAGGGGGACAGGACGAACACTGAAGCTTTCTTT.

This clonotype came up a few times. The chain's CDR3 is CASSRQGLASSDEQFF. In nucleotides, the CDR3 is TGTGCCAGCAGTAGACAAGGACTAGCGAGTTCCGATGAGCAGTTCTTC. The chain joins TRBV6-1 to TRBJ2-1; 9 bases line up with TRBD2. The CDR3 length is 16 residues. Germline V CDR1 and CDR2: MNHNS, SASEGT. J lost 8 bases, V lost 5 bases, and 13 bases had no gene match.

This clonotype was found many times. This sequence joins TRBV5-1 and TRBJ1-4; no firm D call. Trimming took off 4 bases at V and 5 bases at J, with 3 bases between the two ends. The V gene's germline CDR1 is SGHRS and CDR2 YFSETQ. The CDR3 totals 11 residues. The CDR3 DNA is TGCGCCAGCAGCGAGAATGAAAAACTGTTTTTT. It translates to CASSENEKLFF.

This chain uses TRBV10-3 with TRBJ2-7; D may be TRBD2 (6 bases). V was clipped by 8 bases and J by 0 bases, with 14 bases between them. The CDR3 extends over 14 amino acids. Germline CDR1 and CDR2: ENHRY and SYGVKD. CDR3 region: CAIGGYPSSYEQYF. The CDR3 bases are TGTGCCATCGGGGGGTACCCGAGCTCCTACGAGCAGTACTTC.

The chain couples TRBV20-1 to TRBJ2-2; 9 bases line up with TRBD1. CDR1 DFQATT and CDR2 SNEGSKA come from the germline V gene (reference sequence). The J segment lost 2 bases and the V segment lost 5 bases, leaving 12 bases of the junction unmatched. The CDR3 runs 17 residues. The chain's CDR3 is CSAPLPNRGRNTGELFF. For the CDR3, the DNA is TGCAGTGCTCCTCTACCCAACAGGGGGCGCAACACCGGGGAGCTGTTTTTT.

J is TRBJ2-7 and V is TRBV6-5; 9 nucleotides agree with TRBD2. This CDR3 comprises 16 residues. J was trimmed by 0 bases and V by 4 bases; bases with no gene match: 7. The germline V gene has CDR1 MNHEY and CDR2 SVGAGI. The CDR3 coding sequence is TGTGCCAGCAGTTTGTCGACTAGCGGAGGCTCCTACGAGCAGTACTTC. Translating it yields CASSLSTSGGSYEQYF.

This chain joins TRBV6-2 or TRBV6-3 and TRBJ2-1; TRBD2 matches at 12 bases. CDR3 length equals 22 residues. Trimming at V came to 6 bases and at J to 6 bases, leaving 27 bases not matched to a gene. Looked up from germline, CDR1 is MNHEY and CDR2 is SVGEGT. CDR3 amino acids: CASRPLGGTSGPRRGFTNEQFF. CDR3 sequence (DNA): TGTGCCAGCAGACCCCTAGGGGGGACTAGCGGGCCCCGCAGGGGGTTCACCAATGAGCAGTTCTTC.

This clonotype was counted ten times or more. V usage is TRBV28 and J usage is TRBJ2-1; 15 bases line up with TRBD2. The CDR3 loop spans 18 amino acids. V was clipped by 2 bases and J by 4 bases; unmatched bases: 6. CDR1 MDHEN and CDR2 SYDVKM come from the germline V gene. The CDR3 protein is CASSLLGLAGGPYNEQFF. DNA for the CDR3: TGTGCCAGCAGTTTACTAGGACTAGCGGGGGGGCCGTACAATGAGCAGTTCTTC.

The V call is TRBV20-1, the J call TRBJ2-3; possibly TRBD2 for D (6 bases). V dropped 6 bases and J dropped 0 bases, with 16 bases sitting between them. This CDR3 has 15 amino acids. Per the germline V gene, CDR1 is DFQATT and CDR2 is SNEGSKA (reference sequence). The CDR3 DNA follows: TGCAGTGCGGCCCCCTTAGCGGCTAGCACAGATACGCAGTATTTT. It specifies CSAAPLAASTDTQYF.

This chain uses TRBV10-3 with TRBJ2-7; 7 bases line up with TRBD2. The CDR3 loop spans 15 amino acids. With V trimmed by 0 bases and J by 9 bases, 11 bases remained unmatched. Per germline, CDR1 ENHRY and CDR2 SYGVKD. CDR3 bases: TGTGCCATCAGTGAGTCTGGGACTACTCATAACCGGCAGTACTTC. It translates to CAISESGTTHNRQYF.

A few counts support this clonotype. The V gene is TRBV12-3 or TRBV12-4, the J gene TRBJ2-2; D uncertain. The germline V and J ends were trimmed by 8 bases and 6 bases, with 13 bases remaining between them. This CDR3 region has 13 residues. The CDR3 DNA is TGTGCCAGCGCCTCTCTGGTTCCCGGGGAGCTGTTTTTT. Translated: CASASLVPGELFF.

This clonotype has more than one count but fewer than ten. The genes are TRBV3-1 and TRBJ1-1; D may be TRBD1 (5 bases). The length of the CDR3 is 15 residues. V lost 7 bases, J lost 1 base, and 16 bases lay in between. Germline V gene data show CDR1 as LGHDT and CDR2 as YNNKEL (reference sequence). The CDR3 coding sequence is TGTGCCAGCACCCCGATGGGGGGTGGGAACACTGAAGCTTTCTTT. As protein: CASTPMGGGNTEAFF.

The chain has TRBV28 and TRBJ2-7; perhaps D is TRBD1 or TRBD2 (5 bases each). The V end was cut by 3 bases, the J end by 6 bases, with 15 bases between. This CDR3 spans 14 amino acids. CDR1 and CDR2 from the germline V gene are MDHEN and SYDVKM. CDR3 DNA sequence: TGTGCCAGCAGTTTGACCCTCCGGGGCGCCGAGCAGTACTTC. It is translated as CASSLTLRGAEQYF. The full variable domain, completed using reference TRBV28 and TRBJ2-7, is DVKVTQSSRYLVKRTGEKVFLECVQDMDHENMFWYRQDPGLGLRLIYFSYDVKMKEKGDIPEGYSVSREKKERFSLILESASTNQTSMYLCASSLTLRGAEQYFGPGTRLTVT.

This clonotype was observed once. The chain is built from TRBV20-1 and TRBJ1-5; tentative D call: TRBD1 (6 bases). The CDR3 is made up of 13 amino acids. Germline V CDR1 and CDR2: DFQATT, SNEGSKA (reference sequence). V was clipped by 5 bases and J by 5 bases, with 13 bases between them. DNA of the CDR3: TGCAGTGCTCGGGACACTGCGCATCAGCCCCAGCATTTT. Protein: CSARDTAHQPQHF.

The chain combines TRBV13 with TRBJ2-6, with 10 bases that match TRBD1. The CDR3 covers 17 residues. Unmatched junction bases numbered 6, after V lost 5 bases and J lost 2 bases. The germline gives CDR1 PRHDT, CDR2 FYEKMQ (reference sequence). CDR3 residues: CASSRVTGGTGANVLTF. Written as DNA, the CDR3 is TGTGCCAGCAGCCGAGTGACAGGGGGCACTGGGGCCAACGTCCTGACTTTC.

This CDR3 is CASSLGGGQTLRYNEQFF. The CDR3 coding sequence is TGTGCCAGCAGCTTAGGAGGAGGACAAACACTGAGATACAATGAGCAGTTCTTC. The chain uses TRBV11-2 and TRBJ2-1; the D call may be TRBD1 or TRBD2 (5 bases each). The CDR3 is made up of 18 amino acids. V lost 1 base and J lost 4, with 20 bases in between. Germline values: CDR1 SGHAT, CDR2 FQNNGV.